Below are 25 T cell receptor beta chains sequenced from a single sample in a study of blood T cell repertoires in COVID-19. Produced via immunoSEQ multiplex PCR; TCRdb's table is partial and in-frame only. Of about 160,000 clones in the sample, approximately 80% were seen once. The sequenced material came from peripheral blood. These receptors originate from a woman aged 80 or older with active or convalescent COVID-19.

CDR3 sequence: CASSRLAGQPRDEQFF. The CDR3 nucleotides are TGCGCCAGCAGCCGGCTGGCTGGACAGCCTAGGGATGAGCAGTTCTTC. J is TRBJ2-1 and V is TRBV4-3; D is perhaps TRBD1 (6 bases). Trimming stripped 4 bases from V and 8 bases from J, with 21 bases between. In germline, CDR1 is LGHNA, CDR2 YSLEER. The CDR3 has 16 residues.

This clone occurred once. The J gene is TRBJ2-7, the V gene TRBV19, with D possibly matching TRBD2 (7 bases). Trimming took off 11 bases at V and 12 bases at J, with 20 bases between the two ends. Germline lookup yields CDR1 LNHDA and CDR2 SQIVND (reference sequence). CDR3 size: 11 residues. In nucleotides, the CDR3 is TGTGCCGCGGGGGACACCGGCGTCATGTACTTC. Its translation is CAAGDTGVMYF. The full variable domain, completed using reference TRBV19 and TRBJ2-7, is DGGITQSPKYLFRKEGQNVTLSCEQNLNHDAMYWYRQDPGQGLRLIYYSQIVNDFQKGDIAEGYSVSREKKESFPLTVTSAQKNPTAFYLCAAGDTGVMYFGPGTRLTVT.

This rearrangement joins TRBV11-3 to TRBJ2-3, with a possible D match to TRBD1 (6 bases). The CDR3 consists of 15 residues. Germline-derived CDR1 and CDR2 are SGHNT and YENEEA. V was shortened by 5 bases and J by 3 bases, with 15 bases between the two germline ends. Here the CDR3 reads CASSRGTLGTDTQYF. CDR3 nucleotide sequence: TGTGCCAGCAGCCGAGGGACACTTGGTACAGATACGCAGTATTTT.

The chain links TRBV9 to TRBJ1-2; 9 bases are a match to TRBD1. Trimming took 0 bases from V and 7 from J; bases not matched to a gene: 7. Germline V gives CDR1 SGDLS, CDR2 YYNGEE. The CDR3 length is 15 residues. CDR3: CASSVATGGFGGYTF. CDR3 sequence (DNA): TGTGCCAGCAGCGTAGCTACAGGGGGCTTTGGTGGCTACACCTTC.

This clone was observed a few times. The chain has TRBV18 and TRBJ2-2; D perhaps matches TRBD1 (5 bases). Trimming pared 5 bases from V and 6 bases from J, leaving 16 bases between. Germline CDR1 is KGHSH and CDR2 is LQKENI. CDR3 length: 15 amino acids. The CDR3 DNA reads as TGTGCCAGCTCATTCGACATAGGGGTCGCCGGGGAGCTGTTTTTT. As protein: CASSFDIGVAGELFF. The full variable domain, with the rest looked up from reference TRBV18 and TRBJ2-2, is NAGVMQNPRHLVRRRGQEARLRCSPMKGHSHVYWYRQLPEEGLKFMVYLQKENIIDESGMPKERFSAEFPKEGPSILRIQQVVRGDSAAYFCASSFDIGVAGELFFGEGSRLTVL.

The V gene is TRBV18, the J gene TRBJ1-2; D unresolved. The CDR3 has 14 amino acids. Germline V lookup: CDR1 KGHSH, CDR2 LQKENI. Trimming took 0 bases from V and 2 from J, leaving 7 bases between them. Written as DNA, the CDR3 is TGTGCCAGCTCACCACCGGTTCAGAACTATGGCTACACCTTC. The encoded protein is CASSPPVQNYGYTF.

J is TRBJ1-4 and V is TRBV18; 7 bases agree with TRBD1. CDR1 and CDR2 (germline): KGHSH, LQKENI. The CDR3 consists of 16 residues. J lost 5 bases, V lost 2 bases, and 8 bases had no gene match. CDR3 bases: TGTGCCAGCTCACCATCGGACAGGACCTTAAATGAAAAACTGTTTTTT. Its protein is CASSPSDRTLNEKLFF. Looking up the rest from reference TRBV18 and TRBJ1-4 gives the full variable domain: NAGVMQNPRHLVRRRGQEARLRCSPMKGHSHVYWYRQLPEEGLKFMVYLQKENIIDESGMPKERFSAEFPKEGPSILRIQQVVRGDSAAYFCASSPSDRTLNEKLFFGSGTQLSVL.

The chain combines TRBV5-4 with TRBJ1-4, with D perhaps TRBD1 (5 bases). This CDR3 has 15 amino acids. Trimming removed 3 bases from V and 8 bases from J, with 17 bases in between. The germline CDR1 and CDR2 sequences are SGHNT and YYREEE (reference sequence). CDR3 bases: TGTGCCAGCAGCTCTTGGGGGGGTTCCAACGAAAAACTGTTTTTT. Protein product: CASSSWGGSNEKLFF.

The sample holds one count of this clone. As DNA, the CDR3 is TGTGCCAGCAGTGACGGTGGGACAGGGGGCTACGAGCAGTACTTC. This translates into CASSDGGTGGYEQYF. This chain uses TRBV2 with TRBJ2-7, with 11 bases identical to TRBD1. The V gene end was trimmed by 3 bases and the J gene end by 3 bases; junction bases not matched to a gene: 4. Looked up from germline, CDR1 is SNHLY and CDR2 is FYNNEI. This CDR3 spans 15 amino acids.

The J gene is TRBJ1-4, the V gene TRBV4-2; 7 bases match TRBD1. Trimming took 1 base from V and 6 from J; bases not matched to a gene: 11. Germline V CDR1 and CDR2: LGHNA, YNFKEQ. CDR3 size: 17 residues. In nucleotides, the CDR3 is TGTGCCAGCAGCCAAGGAAATCAAGGGGGCGCGGATGAAAAACTGTTTTTT. Translating gives CASSQGNQGGADEKLFF.

This chain joins TRBV12-1 and TRBJ2-5; the table's D call, TRBD2, was not checked against the DNA. TRBV12-1 corresponds to a pseudogene. The CDR3 length is 15 residues. CDR3 sequence (DNA): TGTGCCAGCAGCTCTGCCGGGGGGCGTGAAGAGACCCAGTACTTC. Encoded protein: CASSSAGGREETQYF.

This clone was recorded only once. This chain connects TRBV12-3 or TRBV12-4 to TRBJ1-6; D is perhaps TRBD1 (6 bases). The CDR3 spans 13 residues. Trimming stripped 10 bases from V and 7 bases from J, with 14 bases between. The CDR3 loop is CANSKQGNSPLHF. The DNA for the CDR3 is TGTGCCAACTCTAAACAGGGAAATTCACCCCTCCACTTT.

This sequence joins TRBV29-1 and TRBJ2-1, with 7 bases aligning to TRBD2. This CDR3 has 16 amino acids. J lost 0 bases, V lost 8 bases, and 13 bases had no gene match. Germline V gene sequence: CDR1 SQVTM, CDR2 ANQGSEA. CDR3 in DNA: TGCAGCATCGGGGGGATCCTACCTTACTCCTACAATGAGCAGTTCTTC. It codes for CSIGGILPYSYNEQFF.

This clone has just a few counts. The V and J genes are TRBV5-1 and TRBJ2-5; tentatively, D is TRBD2 (5 bases). Germline loops: CDR1 SGHRS, CDR2 YFSETQ. The length of the CDR3 is 15 residues. V lost 0 bases and J 5 bases, leaving 14 bases between the germline ends. Written as DNA, the CDR3 is TGCGCCAGCAGCTTGGGTAACAGCGGTTCGGAGACCCAGTACTTC. It specifies CASSLGNSGSETQYF.

J is TRBJ2-7 and V is TRBV3-1 (or the pseudogene TRBV3-2), with 7 bases lining up with TRBD1. Germline V gives CDR1 LGHDT, CDR2 YNNKEL (reference sequence). The CDR3 totals 16 residues. Trimming took 4 bases from V and 6 from J; bases not matched to a gene: 15. The CDR3 loop reads CASSRNTGQLNLEQYF. As DNA, the CDR3 is TGTGCCAGCAGCCGAAACACGGGACAGCTTAACCTCGAGCAGTACTTC.

The CDR3 sequence: CASSTGDNSPLHF. CDR3 sequence (DNA): TGTGCCAGTAGTACAGGGGACAATTCACCCCTCCACTTT. The rearrangement uses TRBV19 and TRBJ1-6; tentative D call: TRBD1 (6 bases). CDR3 length equals 13 residues. Per the germline V gene, CDR1 is LNHDA and CDR2 is SQIVND (reference sequence). V was shortened by 4 bases and J by 7 bases, with 8 bases between the two germline ends.

The chain couples TRBV3-1 (or the pseudogene TRBV3-2) to TRBJ1-1; D is uncertain. V dropped 4 bases and J dropped 8 bases, with 11 bases sitting between them. The CDR3 length is 12 residues. In germline, CDR1 is LGHDT, CDR2 YNNKEL (reference sequence). CDR3: CASSPGIREAFF. CDR3 DNA sequence: TGTGCCAGCAGCCCGGGAATTAGAGAAGCTTTCTTT.

The gene calls are TRBV29-1 and TRBJ2-7; D call uncertain. The CDR3 spans 15 residues. In germline, CDR1 is SQVTM, CDR2 ANQGSEA. The germline V and J ends were trimmed by 2 bases and 1 base, with 15 bases remaining between them. CDR3: CSVEILGRPSYEQYF. In DNA, the CDR3 is TGCAGCGTTGAAATTTTGGGCAGGCCGTCCTACGAGCAGTACTTC.

The CDR3 protein is CASSFLGELFF. The CDR3 DNA reads as TGTGCCAGCAGTTTCTTGGGGGAGCTGTTTTTT. This chain uses TRBV12-3 or TRBV12-4 with TRBJ2-2; the D is unclear. This CDR3 spans 11 amino acids. The V and J ends lost 3 bases and 8 bases respectively, with 4 bases between them.

The chain carries TRBV19 and TRBJ1-4, with TRBD1 identical over 8 bases. The CDR3 sequence is 15 residues long. Germline CDR1 LNHDA, CDR2 SQIVND (reference sequence). V lost 3 bases and J lost 5; bases outside the gene matches: 5. In nucleotides, the CDR3 is TGTGCCAGTAGTATTGGCGGACAGGGAAATGAAAAACTGTTTTTT. Amino acids: CASSIGGQGNEKLFF. Using reference TRBV19 and TRBJ1-4 for the parts outside the CDR3, the full variable domain is DGGITQSPKYLFRKEGQNVTLSCEQNLNHDAMYWYRQDPGQGLRLIYYSQIVNDFQKGDIAEGYSVSREKKESFPLTVTSAQKNPTAFYLCASSIGGQGNEKLFFGSGTQLSVL.

The genes are TRBV4-2 and TRBJ1-4; 8 nucleotides align to TRBD1. The V segment lost 3 bases and the J segment 8 bases; nucleotides outside the gene matches: 11. The CDR3 spans 16 residues. Germline V gene sequence: CDR1 LGHNA, CDR2 YNFKEQ. CDR3 coding DNA: TGTGCCAGCAGCCAGCTTACAGGGGGGAGTGAGGAAAAACTGTTTTTT. This sequence encodes CASSQLTGGSEEKLFF.

The chain links TRBV9 to TRBJ2-2; TRBD1 matches at 9 bases. From germline, CDR1 is SGDLS and CDR2 YYNGEE. The CDR3 runs 15 residues. With V trimmed by 6 bases and J by 6 bases, 9 bases remained unmatched. Written as DNA, the CDR3 is TGTGCCAGCACCCAATTGGACAGGGGTGCCGGGGAGCTGTTTTTT. Its protein product is CASTQLDRGAGELFF.

This clone has only one observation. V and J are TRBV2 and TRBJ2-1; D is ambiguous. Trimming took 7 bases from V and 7 from J, leaving 11 bases between them. Per germline, CDR1 SNHLY and CDR2 FYNNEI. The CDR3 sequence is 12 residues long. The CDR3: CASTQILNEQFF. CDR3 bases: TGTGCCAGCACTCAGATCCTGAATGAGCAGTTCTTC.

J is TRBJ1-2 and V is TRBV6-5, with D maybe TRBD1 (6 bases). V dropped 0 bases and J dropped 7 bases, with 15 bases sitting between them. The CDR3 consists of 15 residues. CDR1 and CDR2 (germline): MNHEY, SVGAGI. CDR3 residues: CASSYSQWTESGYTF. The CDR3 DNA is TGTGCCAGCAGTTACTCTCAATGGACAGAGAGTGGCTACACCTTC.

This chain connects TRBV5-1 to TRBJ2-3; possible D gene TRBD1, 5 bases. Germline V gives CDR1 SGHRS, CDR2 YFSETQ. V lost 4 bases to trimming and J lost 0 bases, with 12 bases between them. The CDR3 is 15 residues long. The CDR3 sequence: CASSPGALSTDTQYF. The CDR3 DNA reads as TGCGCCAGCAGCCCTGGGGCCCTTAGCACAGATACGCAGTATTTT. Full variable domain (outside the CDR3, taken from reference TRBV5-1 and TRBJ2-3): KAGVTQTPRYLIKTRGQQVTLSCSPISGHRSVSWYQQTPGQGLQFLFEYFSETQRNKGNFPGRFSGRQFSNSRSEMNVSTLELGDSALYLCASSPGALSTDTQYFGPGTRLTVL.